The present entry profiles one T cell receptor (beta chain) with its context. Its antigen remains unidentified. The data derive from a study of regulatory T cells in long-lasting Graves disease. Points from the study as a whole: Peripheral blood, not thyroid tissue, was the sole material studied. Among persistent patients, a larger number of public clonotypes were shared (roughly 2,700) than among newly diagnosed patients (roughly 1,000).

The V and J ends lost 4 bases and 5 bases, in that order; junction bases with no gene match: 5. This CDR3 is 15 amino acids long. The germline CDR1 and CDR2 sequences are LNHDA and SQIVND (reference sequence). Researchers made TCR beta libraries by using iRepertoire HTBI primers and running Arm-PCR on CDR3 regions. A single record per CDR3 protein comes from TCRdb applying MiXCR to the multiplex PCR reads. The profile covers around 400,000 distinct CDR3 sequences, with roughly 21% appearing a single time and more than 13% taken by the ten largest. Time point defined: persistent/refractory GD, antithyroid drugs over 5 years with positive TRAb. Extracted PBMC RNA gave rise to the TCR library.

Sample: peripheral blood mononuclear cells (PBMCs), taken when the disease was refractory, from a patient treated with antithyroid drugs. This TCR was recovered from a female donor with Graves disease. The chain is built from TRBV19 and TRBJ2-5; 12 nucleotides align to TRBD2. The CDR3 nucleotides read TGTGCCAGTAGTAGACTAGCGGGAGAGTTGGAGACCCAGTACTTC. Translated: CASSRLAGELETQYF.